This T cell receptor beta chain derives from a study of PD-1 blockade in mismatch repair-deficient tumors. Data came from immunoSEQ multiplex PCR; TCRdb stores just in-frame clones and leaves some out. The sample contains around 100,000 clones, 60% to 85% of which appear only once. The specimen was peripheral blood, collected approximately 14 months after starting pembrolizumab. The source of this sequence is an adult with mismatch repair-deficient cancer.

The CDR3 reads CASISEASGTDNEQFF. CDR3 nucleotides: TGTGCCAGCATCTCGGAGGCTAGCGGGACCGACAATGAGCAGTTCTTC. V and J are TRBV7-6 and TRBJ2-1; 9 bases are shared with TRBD2. V gave up 7 bases and J gave up 5 bases; unmatched junction bases: 12. The germline V gene encodes CDR1 SGHVS and CDR2 FNYEAQ. The length of the CDR3 is 16 residues.